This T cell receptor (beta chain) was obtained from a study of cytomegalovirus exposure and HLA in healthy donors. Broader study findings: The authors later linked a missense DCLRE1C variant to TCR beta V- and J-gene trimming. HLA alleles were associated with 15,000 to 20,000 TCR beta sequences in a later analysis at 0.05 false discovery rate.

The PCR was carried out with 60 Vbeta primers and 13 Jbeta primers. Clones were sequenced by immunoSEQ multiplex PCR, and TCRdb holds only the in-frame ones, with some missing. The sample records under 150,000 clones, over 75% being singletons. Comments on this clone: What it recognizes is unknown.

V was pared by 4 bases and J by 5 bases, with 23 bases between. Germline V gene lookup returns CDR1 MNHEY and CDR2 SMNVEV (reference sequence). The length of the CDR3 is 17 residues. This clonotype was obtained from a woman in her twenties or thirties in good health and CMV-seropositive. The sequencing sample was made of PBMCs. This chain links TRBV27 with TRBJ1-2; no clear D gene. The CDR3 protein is CASSSAALSGSLYGYTF. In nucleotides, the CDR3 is TGTGCCAGCAGTTCCGCCGCCCTCTCCGGGAGCCTGTATGGCTACACCTTC.